This TCR beta chain was retrieved from a study of shared T cell receptors in the human thymus. The method was immunoSEQ multiplex PCR; TCRdb's version includes in-frame clones alone and lacks a portion of them. In the table there are 700,000 or so clones, roughly 85% of which are singletons. CDR3 length: 14 residues. Trimming removed 2 bases from V and 1 base from J, with 8 bases in between. CDR1 is SEHNR, CDR2 FQNEAQ, per germline (reference sequence). The same specimen was also included in a second study, on human thymus T cells.

Material for sequencing was thymocytes. The source of this sequence is a girl younger than two with a congenital heart defect. V gene TRBV7-9 combines with J gene TRBJ2-5; tentatively, D is TRBD1 (5 bases). CDR3 region: CASSLSGFQETQYF. The DNA of the CDR3 is TGTGCCAGCAGCTTATCAGGGTTCCAAGAGACCCAGTACTTC.